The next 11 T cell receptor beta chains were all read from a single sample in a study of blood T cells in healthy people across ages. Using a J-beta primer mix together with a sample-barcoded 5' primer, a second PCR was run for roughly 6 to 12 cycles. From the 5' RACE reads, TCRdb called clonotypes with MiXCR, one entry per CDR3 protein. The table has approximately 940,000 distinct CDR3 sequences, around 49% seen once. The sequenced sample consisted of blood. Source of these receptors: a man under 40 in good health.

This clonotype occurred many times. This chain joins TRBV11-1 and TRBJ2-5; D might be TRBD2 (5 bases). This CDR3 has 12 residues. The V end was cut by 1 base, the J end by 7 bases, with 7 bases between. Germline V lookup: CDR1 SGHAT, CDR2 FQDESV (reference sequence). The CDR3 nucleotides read TGTGCCAGCAGCTTAGGGGCGGGGACCCAGTACTTC. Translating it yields CASSLGAGTQYF.

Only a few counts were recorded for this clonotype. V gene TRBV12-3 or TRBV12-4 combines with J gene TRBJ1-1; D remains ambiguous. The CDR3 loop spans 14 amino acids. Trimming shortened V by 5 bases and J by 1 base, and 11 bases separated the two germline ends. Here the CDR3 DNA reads TGTGCCAGCAGTCCTCACGAGCCGAACACTGAAGCTTTCTTT. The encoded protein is CASSPHEPNTEAFF.

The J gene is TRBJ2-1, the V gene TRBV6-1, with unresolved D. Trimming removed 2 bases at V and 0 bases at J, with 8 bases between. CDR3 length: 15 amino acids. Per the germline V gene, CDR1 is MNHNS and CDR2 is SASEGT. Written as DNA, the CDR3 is TGTGCCAGCAGTGAAATCAGAAGCTCCTACAATGAGCAGTTCTTC. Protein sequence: CASSEIRSSYNEQFF.

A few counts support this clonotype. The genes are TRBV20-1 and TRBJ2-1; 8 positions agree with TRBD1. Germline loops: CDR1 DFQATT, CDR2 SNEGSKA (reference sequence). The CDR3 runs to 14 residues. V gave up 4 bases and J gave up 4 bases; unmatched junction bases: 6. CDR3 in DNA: TGCAGTGCTACTTGGACAGGGAGTTACAATGAGCAGTTCTTC. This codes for CSATWTGSYNEQFF.

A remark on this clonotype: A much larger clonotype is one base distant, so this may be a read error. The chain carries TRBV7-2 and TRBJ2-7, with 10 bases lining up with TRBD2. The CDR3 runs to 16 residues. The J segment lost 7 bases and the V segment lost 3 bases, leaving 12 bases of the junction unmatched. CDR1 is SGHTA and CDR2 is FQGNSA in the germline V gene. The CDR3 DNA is TGTGCCAGCAGCTTCTATAAAGCGGGGGGGCGTGGTGAGCAGTACTTC. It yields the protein CASSFYKAGGRGEQYF.

CDR3 nucleotide sequence: TGCAGTGCCCCTGGGACACTCAATCAGCCCCAGCATTTT. Translated, it gives CSAPGTLNQPQHF. This sequence joins TRBV20-1 and TRBJ1-5; D might be TRBD1 (6 bases). Trimming removed 6 bases from V and 3 bases from J, with 12 bases in between. CDR1 is DFQATT, CDR2 SNEGSKA, per germline (reference sequence). CDR3 size: 13 residues.

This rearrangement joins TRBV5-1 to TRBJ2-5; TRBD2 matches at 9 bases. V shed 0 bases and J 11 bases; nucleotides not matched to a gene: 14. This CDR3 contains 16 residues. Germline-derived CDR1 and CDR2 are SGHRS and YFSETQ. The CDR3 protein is CASSLGGPGLANEQYF. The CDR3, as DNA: TGCGCCAGCAGCTTGGGGGGGCCGGGACTAGCTAATGAGCAGTACTTC. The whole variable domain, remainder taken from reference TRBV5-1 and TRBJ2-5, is KAGVTQTPRYLIKTRGQQVTLSCSPISGHRSVSWYQQTPGQGLQFLFEYFSETQRNKGNFPGRFSGRQFSNSRSEMNVSTLELGDSALYLCASSLGGPGLANEQYFGPGTRLLVL.

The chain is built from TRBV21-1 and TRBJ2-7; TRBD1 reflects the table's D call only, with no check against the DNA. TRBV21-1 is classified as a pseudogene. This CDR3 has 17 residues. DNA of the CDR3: TGTGCCAGCAGCAAACCCCATGTGGGGGGGCCGCCCTACGAGCAGTACTTC. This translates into CASSKPHVGGPPYEQYF.

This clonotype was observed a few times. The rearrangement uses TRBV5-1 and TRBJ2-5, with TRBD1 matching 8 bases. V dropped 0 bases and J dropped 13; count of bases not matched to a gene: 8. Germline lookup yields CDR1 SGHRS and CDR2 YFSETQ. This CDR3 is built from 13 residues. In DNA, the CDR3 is TGCGCCAGCAGCTTGGACCTGACAGGGGAGAGGTACTTC. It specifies CASSLDLTGERYF. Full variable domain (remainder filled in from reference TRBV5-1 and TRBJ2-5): KAGVTQTPRYLIKTRGQQVTLSCSPISGHRSVSWYQQTPGQGLQFLFEYFSETQRNKGNFPGRFSGRQFSNSRSEMNVSTLELGDSALYLCASSLDLTGERYFGPGTRLLVL.

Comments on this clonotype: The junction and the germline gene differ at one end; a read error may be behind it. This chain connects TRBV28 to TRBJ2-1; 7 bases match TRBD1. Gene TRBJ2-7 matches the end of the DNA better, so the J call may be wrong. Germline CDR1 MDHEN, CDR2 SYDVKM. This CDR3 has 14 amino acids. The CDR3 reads CASTPVGQSYGQYF. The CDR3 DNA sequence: TGTGCCAGCACTCCAGTGGGACAGTCCTACGGGCAGTACTTC.

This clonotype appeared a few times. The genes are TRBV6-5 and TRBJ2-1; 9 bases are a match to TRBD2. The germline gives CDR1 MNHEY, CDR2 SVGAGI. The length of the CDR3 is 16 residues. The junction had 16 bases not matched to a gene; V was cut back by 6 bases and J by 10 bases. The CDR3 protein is CASRLPGSSGKREQFF. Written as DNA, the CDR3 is TGTGCCAGCAGACTTCCTGGGTCTAGCGGGAAAAGAGAGCAGTTCTTC.